Sequencing of this T cell receptor beta chain was carried out in a study of shared clonotypes between healthy human individuals. Study results and limitations: Sharing of clonotypes among donors was expected to vary with sequencing depth.

The CDR3 extends over 14 amino acids. Trimming pared 6 bases from V and 0 bases from J, leaving 9 bases between. CDR1 is LNHDA, CDR2 SQIVND, per germline (reference sequence). Note on this clone: Its matching antigen is unknown.

Using immunoSEQ multiplex PCR, the repertoire was profiled, and TCRdb retains in-frame clones only, with some absent. Of 2 million to 3 million clones in the sample, roughly 92% were seen once. All donors were healthy HIV-negative adults lacking recent acute infections or vaccinations. This receptor was identified in a man between 18 and 35 years old in good health. The chain joins TRBV19 to TRBJ1-3; the D gene is possibly TRBD1 (6 bases). Sequenced material: naive CD4+ T cells sorted from blood. Subset indicated: CD45RA+ positively selected. CDR3 nucleotides: TGTGCCAGTAGGGACAGCGCCTCTGGAAACACCATATATTTT. This translates into CASRDSASGNTIYF. Using reference TRBV19 and TRBJ1-3 for the parts outside the CDR3, the full variable domain is DGGITQSPKYLFRKEGQNVTLSCEQNLNHDAMYWYRQDPGQGLRLIYYSQIVNDFQKGDIAEGYSVSREKKESFPLTVTSAQKNPTAFYLCASRDSASGNTIYFGEGSWLTVV.